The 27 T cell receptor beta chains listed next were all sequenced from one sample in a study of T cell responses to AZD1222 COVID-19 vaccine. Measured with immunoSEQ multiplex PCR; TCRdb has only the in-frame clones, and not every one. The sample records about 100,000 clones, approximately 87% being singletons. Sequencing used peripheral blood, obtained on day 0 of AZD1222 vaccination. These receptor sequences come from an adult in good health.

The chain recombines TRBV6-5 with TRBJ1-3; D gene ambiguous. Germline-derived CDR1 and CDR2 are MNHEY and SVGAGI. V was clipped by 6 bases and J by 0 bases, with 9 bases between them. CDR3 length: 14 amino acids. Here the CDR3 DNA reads TGTGCCAGCAGATCTATCCTCTCTGGAAACACCATATATTTT. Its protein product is CASRSILSGNTIYF.

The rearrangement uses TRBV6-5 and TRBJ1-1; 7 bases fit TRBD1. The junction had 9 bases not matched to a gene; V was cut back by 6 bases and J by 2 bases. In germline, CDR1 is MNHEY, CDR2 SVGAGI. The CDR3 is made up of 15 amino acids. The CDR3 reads CASRPSGTVNTEAFF. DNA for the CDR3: TGTGCCAGCAGGCCTTCCGGGACAGTTAACACTGAAGCTTTCTTT.

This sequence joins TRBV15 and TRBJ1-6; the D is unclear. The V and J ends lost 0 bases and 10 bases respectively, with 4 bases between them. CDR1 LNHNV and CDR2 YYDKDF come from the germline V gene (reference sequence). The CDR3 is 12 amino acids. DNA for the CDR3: TGTGCCACCAGCAGAGAGAAGTCACCCCTCCACTTT. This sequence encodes CATSREKSPLHF. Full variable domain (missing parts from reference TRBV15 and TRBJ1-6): DAMVIQNPRYQVTQFGKPVTLSCSQTLNHNVMYWYQQKSSQAPKLLFHYYDKDFNNEADTPDNFQSRRPNTSFCFLDIRSPGLGDTAMYLCATSREKSPLHFGNGTRLTVT.

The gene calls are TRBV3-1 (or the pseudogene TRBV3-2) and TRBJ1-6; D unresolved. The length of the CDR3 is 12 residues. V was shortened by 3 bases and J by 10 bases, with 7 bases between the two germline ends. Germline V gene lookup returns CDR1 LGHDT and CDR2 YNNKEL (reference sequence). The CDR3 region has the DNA TGTGCCAGCAGCCACGGTCGCTCACCCCTCCACTTT. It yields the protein CASSHGRSPLHF.

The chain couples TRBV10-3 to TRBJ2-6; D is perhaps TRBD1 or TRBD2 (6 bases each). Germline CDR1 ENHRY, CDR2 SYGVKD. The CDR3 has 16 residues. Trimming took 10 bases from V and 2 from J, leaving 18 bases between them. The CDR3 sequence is CATPRDKAAGANVLTF. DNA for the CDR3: TGTGCCACCCCGCGGGACAAAGCTGCTGGGGCCAACGTCCTGACTTTC.

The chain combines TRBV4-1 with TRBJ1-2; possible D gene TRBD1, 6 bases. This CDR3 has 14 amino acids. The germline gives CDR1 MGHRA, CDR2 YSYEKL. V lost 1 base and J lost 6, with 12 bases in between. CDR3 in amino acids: CASSQGGGRNGYTF. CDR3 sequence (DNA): TGCGCCAGCAGCCAAGGAGGGGGAAGGAATGGCTACACCTTC.

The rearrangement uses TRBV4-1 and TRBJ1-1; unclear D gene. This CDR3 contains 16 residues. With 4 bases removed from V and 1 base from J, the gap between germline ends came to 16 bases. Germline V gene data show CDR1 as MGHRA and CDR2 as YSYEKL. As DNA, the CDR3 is TGCGCCAGCAGCCGACCGCCTGGGTCGGAGAACACTGAAGCTTTCTTT. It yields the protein CASSRPPGSENTEAFF.

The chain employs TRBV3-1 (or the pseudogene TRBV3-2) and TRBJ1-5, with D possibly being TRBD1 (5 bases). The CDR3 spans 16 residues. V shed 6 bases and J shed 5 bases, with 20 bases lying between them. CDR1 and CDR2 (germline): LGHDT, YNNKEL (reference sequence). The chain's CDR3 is CASSPGAGPRDQPQHF. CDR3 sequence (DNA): TGTGCCAGCAGTCCCGGGGCAGGGCCAAGAGATCAGCCCCAGCATTTT.

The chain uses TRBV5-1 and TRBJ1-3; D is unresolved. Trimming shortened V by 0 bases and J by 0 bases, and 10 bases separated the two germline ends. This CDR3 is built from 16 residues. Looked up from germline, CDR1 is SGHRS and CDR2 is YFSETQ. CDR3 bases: TGCGCCAGCAGCTTGGCCTCGGGCTTCTCTGGAAACACCATATATTTT. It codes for CASSLASGFSGNTIYF.

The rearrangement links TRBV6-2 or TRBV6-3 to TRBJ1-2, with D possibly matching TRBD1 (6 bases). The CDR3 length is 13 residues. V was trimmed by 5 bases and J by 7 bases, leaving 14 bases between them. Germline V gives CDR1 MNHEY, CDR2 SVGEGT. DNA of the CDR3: TGTGCCAGCAGTCTACAGGGTAAACTTGGCTACACCTTC. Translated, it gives CASSLQGKLGYTF.

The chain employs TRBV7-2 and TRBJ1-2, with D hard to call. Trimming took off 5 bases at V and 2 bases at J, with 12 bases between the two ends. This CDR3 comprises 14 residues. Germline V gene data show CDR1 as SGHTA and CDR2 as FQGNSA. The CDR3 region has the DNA TGTGCCAGCAGCGCCGGGGTGGGGAACTATGGCTACACCTTC. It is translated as CASSAGVGNYGYTF.

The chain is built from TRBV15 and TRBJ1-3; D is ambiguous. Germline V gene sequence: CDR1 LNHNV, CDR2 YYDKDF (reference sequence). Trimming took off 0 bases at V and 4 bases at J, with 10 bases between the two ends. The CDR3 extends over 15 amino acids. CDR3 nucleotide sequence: TGTGCCACCAGCAGAGATGTAACAGAAGGAAACACCATATATTTT. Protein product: CATSRDVTEGNTIYF.

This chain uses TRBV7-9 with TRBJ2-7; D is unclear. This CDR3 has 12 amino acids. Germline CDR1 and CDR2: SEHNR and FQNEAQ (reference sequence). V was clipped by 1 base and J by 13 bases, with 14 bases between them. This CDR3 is CASSLEKDPTYF. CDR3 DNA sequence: TGTGCCAGCAGCTTAGAAAAAGACCCCACATACTTC.

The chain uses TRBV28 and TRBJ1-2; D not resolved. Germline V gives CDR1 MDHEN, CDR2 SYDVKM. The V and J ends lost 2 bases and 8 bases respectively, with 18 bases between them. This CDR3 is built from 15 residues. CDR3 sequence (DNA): TGTGCCAGCAGTTTACGGACCACCGGACTCGTCGGCTACACCTTC. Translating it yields CASSLRTTGLVGYTF.

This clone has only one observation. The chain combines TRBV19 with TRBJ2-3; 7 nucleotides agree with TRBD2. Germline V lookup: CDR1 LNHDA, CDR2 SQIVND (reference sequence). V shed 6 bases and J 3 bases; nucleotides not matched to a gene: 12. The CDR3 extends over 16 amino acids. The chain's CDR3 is CASSQPRVGGTDTQYF. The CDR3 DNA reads TGTGCCAGTAGCCAACCTCGGGTCGGGGGGACAGATACGCAGTATTTT.

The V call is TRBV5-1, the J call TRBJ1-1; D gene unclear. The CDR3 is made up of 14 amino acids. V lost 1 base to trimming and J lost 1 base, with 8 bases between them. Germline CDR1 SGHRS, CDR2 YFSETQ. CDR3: CASSLLRANTEAFF. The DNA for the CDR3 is TGCGCCAGCAGCTTGCTCCGGGCGAACACTGAAGCTTTCTTT.

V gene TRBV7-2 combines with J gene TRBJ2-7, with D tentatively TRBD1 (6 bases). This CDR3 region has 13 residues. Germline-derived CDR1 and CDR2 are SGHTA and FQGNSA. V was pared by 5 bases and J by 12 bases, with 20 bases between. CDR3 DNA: TGTGCCAGCAGCGACCGACAGGAAAGCCCTCGGTACTTC. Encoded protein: CASSDRQESPRYF.

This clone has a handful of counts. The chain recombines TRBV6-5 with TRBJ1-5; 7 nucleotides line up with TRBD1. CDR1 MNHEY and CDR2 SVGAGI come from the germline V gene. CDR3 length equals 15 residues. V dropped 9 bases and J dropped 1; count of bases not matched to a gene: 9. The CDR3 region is CASRRDRTSNQPQHF. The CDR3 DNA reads TGTGCCAGTAGGAGGGACAGAACCAGCAATCAGCCCCAGCATTTT.

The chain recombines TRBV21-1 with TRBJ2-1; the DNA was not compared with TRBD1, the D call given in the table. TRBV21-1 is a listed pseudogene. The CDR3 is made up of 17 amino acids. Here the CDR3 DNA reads TGTGCCAGCAGCAAAGAGGATAGCAGGGCTATATCCGATGAGCAGTTCTTC. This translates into CASSKEDSRAISDEQFF.

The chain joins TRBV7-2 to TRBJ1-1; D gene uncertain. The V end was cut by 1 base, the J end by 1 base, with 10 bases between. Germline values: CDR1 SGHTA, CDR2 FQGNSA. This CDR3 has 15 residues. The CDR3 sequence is CASSLEYSPNTEAFF. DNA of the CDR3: TGTGCCAGCAGCTTAGAGTACAGTCCGAACACTGAAGCTTTCTTT.

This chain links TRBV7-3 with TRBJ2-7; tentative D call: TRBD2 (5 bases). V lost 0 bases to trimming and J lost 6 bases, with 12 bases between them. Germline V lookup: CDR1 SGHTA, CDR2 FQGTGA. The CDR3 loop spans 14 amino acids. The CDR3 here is CASSLTFPDSEQYF. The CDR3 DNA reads TGTGCCAGCAGCTTAACGTTCCCGGACTCCGAGCAGTACTTC.

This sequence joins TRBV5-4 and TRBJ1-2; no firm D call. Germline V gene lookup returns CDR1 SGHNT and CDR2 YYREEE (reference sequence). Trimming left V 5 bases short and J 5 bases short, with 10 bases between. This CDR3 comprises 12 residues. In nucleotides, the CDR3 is TGTGCCAGCAGTTTAGAGAAATATGGCTACACCTTC. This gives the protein CASSLEKYGYTF.

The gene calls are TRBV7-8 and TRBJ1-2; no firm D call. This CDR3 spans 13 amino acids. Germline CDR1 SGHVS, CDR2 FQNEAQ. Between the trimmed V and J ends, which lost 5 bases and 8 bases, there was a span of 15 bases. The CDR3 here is CASSPAREAGYTF. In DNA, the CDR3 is TGTGCCAGCAGCCCAGCCCGGGAGGCGGGCTACACCTTC.

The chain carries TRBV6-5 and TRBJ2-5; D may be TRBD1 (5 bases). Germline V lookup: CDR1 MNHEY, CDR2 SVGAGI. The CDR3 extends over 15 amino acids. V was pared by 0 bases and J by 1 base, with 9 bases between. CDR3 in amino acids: CASSYSTEPQETQYF. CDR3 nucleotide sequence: TGTGCCAGCAGTTACTCGACAGAACCCCAAGAGACCCAGTACTTC.

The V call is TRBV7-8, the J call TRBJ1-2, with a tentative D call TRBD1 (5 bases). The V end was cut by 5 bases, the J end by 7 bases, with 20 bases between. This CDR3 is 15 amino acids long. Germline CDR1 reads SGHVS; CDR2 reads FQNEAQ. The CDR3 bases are TGTGCCAGCAGCATTGAGTCGACGGGGGTCTTTGGCTACACCTTC. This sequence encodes CASSIESTGVFGYTF.

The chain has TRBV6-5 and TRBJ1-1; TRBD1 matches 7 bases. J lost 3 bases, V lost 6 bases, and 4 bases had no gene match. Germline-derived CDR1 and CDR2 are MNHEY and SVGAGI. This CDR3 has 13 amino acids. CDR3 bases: TGTGCCAGCAGGACAACAGGGGACACTGAAGCTTTCTTT. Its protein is CASRTTGDTEAFF.

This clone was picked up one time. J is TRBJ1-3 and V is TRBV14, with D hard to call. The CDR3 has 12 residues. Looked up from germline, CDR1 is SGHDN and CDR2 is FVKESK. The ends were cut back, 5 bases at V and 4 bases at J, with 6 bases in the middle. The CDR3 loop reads CASSFLGNTIYF. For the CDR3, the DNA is TGTGCCAGCAGCTTCTTGGGAAACACCATATATTTT.